Following are 11 T cell receptor beta chains from one sample sequenced in a study of CD8 T cells in ankylosing spondylitis. TCRdb re-called the 5' RACE reads through MiXCR, storing one row per CDR3 protein. The sample includes 150,000 to 200,000 distinct CDR3 sequences, around 19% seen only once; the top ten take approximately 7.8%. What was sequenced was blood, either unsorted or a sorted T cell fraction (not recorded which). All receptors come from a male donor with ankylosing spondylitis or in good health (not recorded which).

This clonotype was counted only a few times. The chain is built from TRBV27 and TRBJ2-1, with a weak D call TRBD1 (5 bases). The CDR3 covers 16 residues. Germline V gene lookup returns CDR1 MNHEY and CDR2 SMNVEV (reference sequence). Trimming shortened V by 0 bases and J by 9 bases, and 18 bases separated the two germline ends. CDR3 nucleotide sequence: TGTGCCAGCAGTTTATCCCACCTATTGACAGTTGGTGAGCAGTTCTTC. Its protein is CASSLSHLLTVGEQFF.

The rearrangement joins TRBV27 to TRBJ2-2, with D unresolved. The CDR3 consists of 15 residues. CDR1 is MNHEY, CDR2 SMNVEV, per germline (reference sequence). V lost 7 bases and J 0 bases, leaving 12 bases between the germline ends. CDR3 in DNA: TGTGCCAGCAAGGAGTACTTCGCGAACACCGGGGAGCTGTTTTTT. Its protein product is CASKEYFANTGELFF.

The V and J genes are TRBV7-3 and TRBJ2-3, with D unclear. Trimming took off 4 bases at V and 4 bases at J, with 3 bases between the two ends. The CDR3 spans 11 residues. Per germline, CDR1 SGHTA and CDR2 FQGTGA. CDR3 region: CASSYPDTQYF. The CDR3 DNA reads as TGTGCCAGCAGCTATCCAGATACGCAGTATTTT. Full variable domain (outside the CDR3, taken from reference TRBV7-3 and TRBJ2-3): GAGVSQTPSNKVTEKGKYVELRCDPISGHTALYWYRQSLGQGPEFLIYFQGTGAADDSGLPNDRFFAVRPEGSVSTLKIQRTERGDSAVYLCASSYPDTQYFGPGTRLTVL.

The CDR3 region has the DNA TGTGCCAGCAGCCGACAGGGGGCTAGCACAGATACGCAGTATTTT. Its protein is CASSRQGASTDTQYF. The chain employs TRBV6-5 and TRBJ2-3; 10 positions agree with TRBD1. CDR1 is MNHEY and CDR2 is SVGAGI in the germline V gene. V lost 6 bases to trimming and J lost 0 bases; unmatched junction nucleotides: 3. CDR3 length: 15 residues.

This clonotype was seen ten or more times. V is TRBV12-3 or TRBV12-4 and J is TRBJ1-4, with D perhaps matching TRBD1 (6 bases). This CDR3 spans 14 amino acids. V dropped 3 bases and J dropped 8 bases, with 13 bases sitting between them. CDR3 in DNA: TGTGCCAGCAGTTTTTGGGGGGCGGAGGAAAAACTGTTTTTT. This translates into CASSFWGAEEKLFF.

The chain combines TRBV28 with TRBJ1-4; TRBD1 aligns across 10 bases. V dropped 5 bases and J dropped 6; count of bases not matched to a gene: 6. The CDR3 contains 15 residues. Germline V gene sequence: CDR1 MDHEN, CDR2 SYDVKM. In DNA form, the CDR3 reads TGTGCCAGCAGTCCTCGACAGGGGGCGCATGAAAAACTGTTTTTT. Protein: CASSPRQGAHEKLFF.

This clonotype was counted only a few times. This sequence joins TRBV20-1 and TRBJ1-2; TRBD1 might be the D (6 bases). The germline gives CDR1 DFQATT, CDR2 SNEGSKA (reference sequence). With 5 bases removed from V and 7 bases from J, the gap between germline ends came to 11 bases. This CDR3 has 11 amino acids. CDR3 protein: CSAGGGAGYTF. The CDR3, as DNA: TGCAGTGCTGGCGGGGGGGCTGGCTACACCTTC.

Worth noting for this clonotype: A much more abundant neighbour one base away suggests this may be a read error. The chain is built from TRBV3-1 and TRBJ2-7, with a tentative D call TRBD2 (6 bases). The CDR3 runs to 14 residues. From germline, CDR1 is LGHDT and CDR2 YNNKEL (reference sequence). The CDR3 DNA reads as TGTACCAGCAGCCGGAGGGGACTGTCTGGCGAGCAGTACTTC. Translated, it gives CTSSRRGLSGEQYF.

This rearrangement joins TRBV7-2 to TRBJ2-3; D is ambiguous. The length of the CDR3 is 15 residues. The germline CDR1 and CDR2 sequences are SGHTA and FQGNSA. V gave up 4 bases and J gave up 6 bases, with 17 bases separating them. In DNA form, the CDR3 reads TGTGCCAGCAGCTCCCCCTTCGGGCGACACGATACGCAGTATTTT. Translated: CASSSPFGRHDTQYF. The full variable domain, its missing parts supplied by reference TRBV7-2 and TRBJ2-3, is GAGVSQSPSNKVTEKGKDVELRCDPISGHTALYWYRQSLGQGLEFLIYFQGNSAPDKSGLPSDRFSAERTGGSVSTLTIQRTQQEDSAVYLCASSSPFGRHDTQYFGPGTRLTVL.

There are a few counts of this clonotype. The V call is TRBV5-1, the J call TRBJ2-3; unclear D gene. Trimming pared 6 bases from V and 3 bases from J, leaving 8 bases between. Germline loops: CDR1 SGHRS, CDR2 YFSETQ. The CDR3 covers 12 residues. This CDR3 is CASTSGTDTQYF. The CDR3 DNA sequence: TGCGCCAGCACCTCCGGAACAGATACGCAGTATTTT.

This clonotype was detected only a few times. The chain is built from TRBV27 and TRBJ1-5; TRBD1 might be the D (6 bases). This CDR3 is built from 15 residues. Germline V CDR1 and CDR2: MNHEY, SMNVEV (reference sequence). V lost 3 bases and J lost 4, with 13 bases in between. The CDR3 DNA is TGTGCCAGCAGTTTTTCAGGGAGGGGGAATCAGCCCCAGCATTTT. It translates to CASSFSGRGNQPQHF.